This TCR beta chain was sequenced for a study of blood T cell repertoires in COVID-19. Study-level information: Some COVID-19 samples were acute and others convalescent; all came from the United States, Italy and Spain. T cells, B-cell-depleted T cells, or PBMCs provided the cDNA or gDNA that served as material.

The germline V gene encodes CDR1 MDHEN and CDR2 SYDVKM. CDR3 length: 14 residues. With V trimmed by 9 bases and J by 5 bases, 6 bases remained unmatched. Original data processing: Estimated nucleated cell counts came from reference gene primer amplification. Clones were sequenced by immunoSEQ multiplex PCR, and TCRdb holds only the in-frame ones, with some missing. Clone size and V and J calls were adopted from that table, with D and trimming inferred from the DNA. Among approximately 98,000 clones listed, around 81% were seen once. The TCR sequence derives from a woman between 65 and 79 years old with acute or convalescent COVID-19. The source material was peripheral blood. The V call is TRBV28, the J call TRBJ2-2; 10 bases are a match to TRBD1. CDR3 DNA: TGTGCCAGTAAAAGGACAGGGGGAACCGGGGAGCTGTTTTTT. Translating gives CASKRTGGTGELFF.